This T cell receptor beta chain was obtained from a study of Ad26.COV2.S vaccination and SARS-CoV-2 variants. Across the whole study: Intramuscularly, Ad26.COV2.S was given either once or twice, 56 days apart.

The study's findings and limits: It was vaccine recipients, not placebo recipients, who had the higher spike-specific TCR breadth. Similar non-spike TCR breadth was seen in vaccine and placebo recipients. Responses of spike-specific T cells (both CD8+ and CD4+) reportedly showed substantial breadth after vaccination.

Per germline, CDR1 SNHLY and CDR2 FYNNEI. The V segment lost 4 bases and the J segment 7 bases; nucleotides outside the gene matches: 12. The CDR3 extends over 16 amino acids. Details on this clone: Its antigen is undetermined.

As to treatment: some 20 received Ad26.COV2.S at low or high dose, single or two shots; about 5 received placebo; per-sample allocation not given. All samples were drawn on day 63, counting from the first vaccine or placebo injection. Sequencing used immunoSEQ multiplex PCR; TCRdb keeps in-frame clones, though not all of them. The sample contains hundreds of thousands of clones, approximately 89% of which appear only once. The material was peripheral blood, obtained in a trial of Ad26.COV2.S vaccine versus placebo. The V call is TRBV2, the J call TRBJ2-5, with TRBD2 identical over 10 bases. The clonotype was recovered from a person aged 18-60 years who received the Ad26.COV2.S COVID-19 vaccine or a placebo. CDR3 nucleotides: TGTGCCAGCAGTGGAATTAGCGGGGGGCCGGCGGGGACCCAGTACTTC. Translation gives CASSGISGGPAGTQYF.